The rows below give T cell receptor beta chains drawn from one sample of a study of Graves' ophthalmopathy and Graves' hyperthyroidism. TCRdb passed the multiplex PCR reads through MiXCR, listing each CDR3 protein once. Here the sample spans more than 300,000 distinct CDR3 sequences, 15% being singletons. Sequencing input: peripheral blood. The receptors were gathered from a young woman with stable Graves' hyperthyroidism. The conserved cysteine and the conserved F or W are not part of the CDR3 here. Fields, in order: J gene, V gene, D gene, clone size, CDR3 protein. D genes are given only for firm matches. Clone size appears in some rows only: once, few, many, or a class for an expanded clone.

>TRBJ2-7|TRBV28|.|.
ASSFAHDPGHYEQY
>TRBJ2-5|TRBV12-3/TRBV12-4|.|many
ASSLAGGWETQY
>TRBJ1-1|TRBV6-5|.|many
ASSFGFAGPRDTEAF
>TRBJ2-5|TRBV20-1|TRBD2|many
SARPDSGGIRETQY
>TRBJ2-7|TRBV20-1|.|many
SARFPGVDGAYEQY
>TRBJ1-1|TRBV6-2/TRBV6-3|TRBD1|once
ASNLLPGQGNTEAF
>TRBJ1-4|TRBV3-1|.|.
ASSQEGRQAPNEKLF
>TRBJ1-1|TRBV19|.|many
ASSTGPGNTEAF
>TRBJ2-5|TRBV11-2|.|many
ASSLGFGSKETQY
>TRBJ1-6|TRBV12-3/TRBV12-4|.|many
ASSLSSYNSPLH
>TRBJ2-4|TRBV6-1|.|.
ASRGGSAKNIQY
>TRBJ1-6|TRBV6-1|TRBD1|many
ASSPGGPNSPLH
>TRBJ1-2|TRBV4-2|TRBD1|many
ASSQEPGTGFYGYT
>TRBJ2-2|TRBV29-1|TRBD2|few
SVAGGSSSNTGELF
>TRBJ1-2|TRBV28|.|many
ASSYDQGGMYGYT
>TRBJ1-5|TRBV6-5|.|many
ASIYSRRGQPQH
>TRBJ2-7|TRBV20-1|.|many
SMVREGYEQY
>TRBJ1-2|TRBV7-2|.|many
ASSLEVGGYT
>TRBJ1-1|TRBV20-1|.|.
SARGEGRNTEAF
>TRBJ2-7|TRBV11-2|TRBD1|.
ASSLDPDRAPYEQY
>TRBJ1-3|TRBV12-3/TRBV12-4|.|many
ASSLGHGNTIY
>TRBJ2-3|TRBV11-2|.|few
ASSLDGVPWGTDTQY
>TRBJ1-2|TRBV13|TRBD1|many
ASSLGTGDNYGYT
>TRBJ1-6|TRBV14|TRBD1|many
ASSQVSDRGWADNSPLH
>TRBJ1-5|TRBV12-3/TRBV12-4|.|many
ASSLGRVDRPQH
>TRBJ1-5|TRBV3-1|.|.
ASSQVPGYNQPQH
>TRBJ2-5|TRBV20-1|.|few
SATLETQY
>TRBJ1-2|TRBV11-2|TRBD1|.
ASSLGTGSSNYGYT
>TRBJ1-6|TRBV7-8|.|many
ASSPPGEPLH
>TRBJ1-1|TRBV3-1|TRBD1|.
ASSPPGGPAF
>TRBJ1-5|TRBV6-5|.|many
ASSPQPPGTFRGGNQPQH
>TRBJ2-5|TRBV20-1|.|few
SARNLGAGASGAQY
>TRBJ2-2|TRBV15|.|many
ATSRGSNTGELF
>TRBJ2-2|TRBV27|.|few
ASSPGRGTGELF
>TRBJ1-2|TRBV29-1|.|many
SVGTVRYT
>TRBJ2-7|TRBV5-1|TRBD1|many
ASSFDRDRIYEQY
>TRBJ2-7|TRBV24-1|TRBD1|.
ATSDGGQGYEQY
>TRBJ1-2|TRBV20-1|TRBD1|few
SARDRFPAGGKGNYGYT
>TRBJ1-4|TRBV6-1|TRBD1|.
ASSEDRGMSEKLF
>TRBJ1-6|TRBV15|TRBD1|many
ATSRSTGSNSPLH
>TRBJ1-1|TRBV5-1|TRBD1|few
ASSLAGTVMNTEAF
>TRBJ2-2|TRBV19|.|.
ASRDMFRDTANTGELF
>TRBJ2-5|TRBV3-1|.|few
ASSHAPPHQETQY
>TRBJ2-7|TRBV27|.|.
ASSPLTGTYEQY
>TRBJ2-7|TRBV6-5|TRBD2|many
ASSWGGYTYEQY
>TRBJ2-7|TRBV7-9|.|many
ASSSGRGLRYEQY
>TRBJ1-2|TRBV11-3|TRBD1|.
ASSLSGGANYGYT